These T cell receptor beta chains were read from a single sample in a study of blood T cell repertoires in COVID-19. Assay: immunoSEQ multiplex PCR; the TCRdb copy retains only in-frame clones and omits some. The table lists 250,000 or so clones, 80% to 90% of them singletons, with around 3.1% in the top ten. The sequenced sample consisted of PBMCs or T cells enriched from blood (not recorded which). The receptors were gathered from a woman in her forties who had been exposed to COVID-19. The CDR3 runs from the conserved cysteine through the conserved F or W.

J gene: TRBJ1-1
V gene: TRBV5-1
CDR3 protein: CASRTNRDRAVNTEAFF

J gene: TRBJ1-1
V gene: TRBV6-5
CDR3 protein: CASSYSSSGNTEAFF

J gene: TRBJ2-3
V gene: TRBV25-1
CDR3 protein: CASTPSGYGEWDTQYF

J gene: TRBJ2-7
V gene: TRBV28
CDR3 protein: CASTVTGGNYEQYF

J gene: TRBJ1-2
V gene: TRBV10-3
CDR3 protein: CAITREMTGSGYTF

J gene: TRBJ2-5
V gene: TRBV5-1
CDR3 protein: CASSGGTVQETQYF

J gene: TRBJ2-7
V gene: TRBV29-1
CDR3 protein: CSVRQGGGYEQYF

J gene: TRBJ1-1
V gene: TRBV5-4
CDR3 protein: CASSLEPAGNTEAFF

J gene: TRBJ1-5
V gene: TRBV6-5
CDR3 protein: CASSTTGIPNQPQHF

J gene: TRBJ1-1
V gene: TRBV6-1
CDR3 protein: CASSEAGGNTEAFF

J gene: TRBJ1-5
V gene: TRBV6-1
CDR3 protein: CASSEARGNQPQHF

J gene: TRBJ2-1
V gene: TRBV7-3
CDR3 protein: CASSLGPDEQFF

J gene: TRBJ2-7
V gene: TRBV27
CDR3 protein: CASSLTGYEQYF

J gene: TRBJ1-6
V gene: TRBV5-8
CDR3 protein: CASRSTGGVYNSPLHF

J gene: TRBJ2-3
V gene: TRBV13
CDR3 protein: CASSSPPGLAGGVGTDTQYF

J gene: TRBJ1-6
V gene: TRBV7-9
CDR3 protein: CASSFSRGVGNSPLHF

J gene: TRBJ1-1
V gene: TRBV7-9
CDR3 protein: CASGRTGERAEAFF

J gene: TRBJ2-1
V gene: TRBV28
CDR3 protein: CASSQQGSYNEQFF

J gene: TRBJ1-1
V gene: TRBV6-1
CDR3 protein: CASSEGDRMNTEAFF

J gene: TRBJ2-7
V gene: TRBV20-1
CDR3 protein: CSASPTYEQYF

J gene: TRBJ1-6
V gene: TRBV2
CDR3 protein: CASSEVVYGGSYNSPLHF

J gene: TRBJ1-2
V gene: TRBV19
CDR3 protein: CASSISEGVYGYTF

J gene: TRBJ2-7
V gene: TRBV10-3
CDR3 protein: CAITPDREYEQYF

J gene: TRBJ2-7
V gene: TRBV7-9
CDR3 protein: CASTSLGTGRDYEQYF

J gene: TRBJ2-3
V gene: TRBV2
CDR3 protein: CASVRLAGVPDTQYF

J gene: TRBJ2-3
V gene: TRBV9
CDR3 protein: CASSVQGVDADTQYF

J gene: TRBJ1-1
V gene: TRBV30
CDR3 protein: CAWLQVWGSKGQRNTEAFF

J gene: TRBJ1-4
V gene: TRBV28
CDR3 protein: CASSGQGAAVNEKLFF

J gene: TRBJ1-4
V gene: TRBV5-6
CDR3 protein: CASSLTAASNEKLFF

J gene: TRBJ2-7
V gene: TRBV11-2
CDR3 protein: CASSSGTSGFYEQYF

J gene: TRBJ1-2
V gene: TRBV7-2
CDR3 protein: CASSFRGPNYGYTF

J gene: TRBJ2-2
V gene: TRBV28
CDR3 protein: CASSLSRTSGGSGGVNTGELFF

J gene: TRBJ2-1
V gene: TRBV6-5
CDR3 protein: CASSYFTGANEQFF